Shown below are 3 T cell receptor beta chains from a single sample sequenced in a study of vaccination effects on CD4 cells after COVID-19. What these receptors recognize is not known. Produced via immunoSEQ multiplex PCR; TCRdb's table is partial and in-frame only. The table lists 70,000 to 95,000 clones, roughly four fifths of them singletons. Before sequencing took place, the ViraFEST assay used viral peptide pools to expand antigen-specific CD4+ T cells. Investigators separated out CD4+ T cells once less than 11 days of culture had passed. Sequences were derived from CD4+ T cells from PBMCs cultured with HCoV-229E spike peptides, sampled before COVID-19 vaccination. The receptors were sampled from a human donor who received a COVID-19 vaccine.

The J gene is TRBJ1-4, the V gene TRBV5-1; perhaps TRBD1 as D (5 bases). The V and J ends lost 0 bases and 8 bases respectively, with 8 bases between them. The CDR3 covers 13 residues. Germline-derived CDR1 and CDR2 are SGHRS and YFSETQ. The CDR3 region is CASSLGGDEKLFF. For the CDR3, the DNA is TGCGCCAGCAGCTTGGGGGGCGACGAAAAACTGTTTTTT.

The genes are TRBV20-1 and TRBJ1-2; 7 bases are a match to TRBD1. The V segment lost 3 bases and the J segment 5 bases; nucleotides outside the gene matches: 12. The CDR3 covers 15 residues. Germline loops: CDR1 DFQATT, CDR2 SNEGSKA (reference sequence). The CDR3 sequence is CSASELSGGKYGYTF. The DNA for the CDR3 is TGCAGTGCTAGTGAACTGTCAGGGGGGAAGTATGGCTACACCTTC.

The J gene is TRBJ1-4, the V gene TRBV24-1, with 12 bases identical to TRBD1. Germline CDR1 is KGHDR and CDR2 is SFDVKD. The CDR3 is 19 residues long. After removal of 3 bases from V and 7 bases from J, the junction contained 14 bases not matched to a gene. The CDR3: CATSDPTGTGGGLGEKLFF. The CDR3 DNA follows: TGTGCCACCAGTGATCCTACCGGGACAGGGGGCGGGTTGGGTGAAAAACTGTTTTTT.